This TCR beta chain came from a study of T cell responses to AZD1222 COVID-19 vaccine. Measured with immunoSEQ multiplex PCR; TCRdb has only the in-frame clones, and not every one. The sample lists just over 70,000 clones; around 85% were seen once. Worth noting for this clone: The target antigen is unknown.

The CDR3 contains 15 residues. The germline gives CDR1 MNHEY, CDR2 SMNVEV (reference sequence). V dropped 0 bases and J dropped 6 bases, with 9 bases sitting between them. Study-wide results and limits: All repertoire sampling was performed exclusively after the peak T cell response. Among spike-specific TCRs, nearly half reportedly target unmutated variant regions. Seropositivity was recorded at baseline in only a handful of AZD1222 recipients.

The gene calls are TRBV27 and TRBJ1-6, with a weak D call TRBD1 (5 bases). The sample in question was peripheral blood, obtained on day 0 of AZD1222 vaccination. This clonotype was sampled from an adult in good health. The CDR3 spells CASSLSWTSNSPLHF. The DNA of the CDR3 is TGTGCCAGCAGTTTATCTTGGACATCTAATTCACCCCTCCACTTT.